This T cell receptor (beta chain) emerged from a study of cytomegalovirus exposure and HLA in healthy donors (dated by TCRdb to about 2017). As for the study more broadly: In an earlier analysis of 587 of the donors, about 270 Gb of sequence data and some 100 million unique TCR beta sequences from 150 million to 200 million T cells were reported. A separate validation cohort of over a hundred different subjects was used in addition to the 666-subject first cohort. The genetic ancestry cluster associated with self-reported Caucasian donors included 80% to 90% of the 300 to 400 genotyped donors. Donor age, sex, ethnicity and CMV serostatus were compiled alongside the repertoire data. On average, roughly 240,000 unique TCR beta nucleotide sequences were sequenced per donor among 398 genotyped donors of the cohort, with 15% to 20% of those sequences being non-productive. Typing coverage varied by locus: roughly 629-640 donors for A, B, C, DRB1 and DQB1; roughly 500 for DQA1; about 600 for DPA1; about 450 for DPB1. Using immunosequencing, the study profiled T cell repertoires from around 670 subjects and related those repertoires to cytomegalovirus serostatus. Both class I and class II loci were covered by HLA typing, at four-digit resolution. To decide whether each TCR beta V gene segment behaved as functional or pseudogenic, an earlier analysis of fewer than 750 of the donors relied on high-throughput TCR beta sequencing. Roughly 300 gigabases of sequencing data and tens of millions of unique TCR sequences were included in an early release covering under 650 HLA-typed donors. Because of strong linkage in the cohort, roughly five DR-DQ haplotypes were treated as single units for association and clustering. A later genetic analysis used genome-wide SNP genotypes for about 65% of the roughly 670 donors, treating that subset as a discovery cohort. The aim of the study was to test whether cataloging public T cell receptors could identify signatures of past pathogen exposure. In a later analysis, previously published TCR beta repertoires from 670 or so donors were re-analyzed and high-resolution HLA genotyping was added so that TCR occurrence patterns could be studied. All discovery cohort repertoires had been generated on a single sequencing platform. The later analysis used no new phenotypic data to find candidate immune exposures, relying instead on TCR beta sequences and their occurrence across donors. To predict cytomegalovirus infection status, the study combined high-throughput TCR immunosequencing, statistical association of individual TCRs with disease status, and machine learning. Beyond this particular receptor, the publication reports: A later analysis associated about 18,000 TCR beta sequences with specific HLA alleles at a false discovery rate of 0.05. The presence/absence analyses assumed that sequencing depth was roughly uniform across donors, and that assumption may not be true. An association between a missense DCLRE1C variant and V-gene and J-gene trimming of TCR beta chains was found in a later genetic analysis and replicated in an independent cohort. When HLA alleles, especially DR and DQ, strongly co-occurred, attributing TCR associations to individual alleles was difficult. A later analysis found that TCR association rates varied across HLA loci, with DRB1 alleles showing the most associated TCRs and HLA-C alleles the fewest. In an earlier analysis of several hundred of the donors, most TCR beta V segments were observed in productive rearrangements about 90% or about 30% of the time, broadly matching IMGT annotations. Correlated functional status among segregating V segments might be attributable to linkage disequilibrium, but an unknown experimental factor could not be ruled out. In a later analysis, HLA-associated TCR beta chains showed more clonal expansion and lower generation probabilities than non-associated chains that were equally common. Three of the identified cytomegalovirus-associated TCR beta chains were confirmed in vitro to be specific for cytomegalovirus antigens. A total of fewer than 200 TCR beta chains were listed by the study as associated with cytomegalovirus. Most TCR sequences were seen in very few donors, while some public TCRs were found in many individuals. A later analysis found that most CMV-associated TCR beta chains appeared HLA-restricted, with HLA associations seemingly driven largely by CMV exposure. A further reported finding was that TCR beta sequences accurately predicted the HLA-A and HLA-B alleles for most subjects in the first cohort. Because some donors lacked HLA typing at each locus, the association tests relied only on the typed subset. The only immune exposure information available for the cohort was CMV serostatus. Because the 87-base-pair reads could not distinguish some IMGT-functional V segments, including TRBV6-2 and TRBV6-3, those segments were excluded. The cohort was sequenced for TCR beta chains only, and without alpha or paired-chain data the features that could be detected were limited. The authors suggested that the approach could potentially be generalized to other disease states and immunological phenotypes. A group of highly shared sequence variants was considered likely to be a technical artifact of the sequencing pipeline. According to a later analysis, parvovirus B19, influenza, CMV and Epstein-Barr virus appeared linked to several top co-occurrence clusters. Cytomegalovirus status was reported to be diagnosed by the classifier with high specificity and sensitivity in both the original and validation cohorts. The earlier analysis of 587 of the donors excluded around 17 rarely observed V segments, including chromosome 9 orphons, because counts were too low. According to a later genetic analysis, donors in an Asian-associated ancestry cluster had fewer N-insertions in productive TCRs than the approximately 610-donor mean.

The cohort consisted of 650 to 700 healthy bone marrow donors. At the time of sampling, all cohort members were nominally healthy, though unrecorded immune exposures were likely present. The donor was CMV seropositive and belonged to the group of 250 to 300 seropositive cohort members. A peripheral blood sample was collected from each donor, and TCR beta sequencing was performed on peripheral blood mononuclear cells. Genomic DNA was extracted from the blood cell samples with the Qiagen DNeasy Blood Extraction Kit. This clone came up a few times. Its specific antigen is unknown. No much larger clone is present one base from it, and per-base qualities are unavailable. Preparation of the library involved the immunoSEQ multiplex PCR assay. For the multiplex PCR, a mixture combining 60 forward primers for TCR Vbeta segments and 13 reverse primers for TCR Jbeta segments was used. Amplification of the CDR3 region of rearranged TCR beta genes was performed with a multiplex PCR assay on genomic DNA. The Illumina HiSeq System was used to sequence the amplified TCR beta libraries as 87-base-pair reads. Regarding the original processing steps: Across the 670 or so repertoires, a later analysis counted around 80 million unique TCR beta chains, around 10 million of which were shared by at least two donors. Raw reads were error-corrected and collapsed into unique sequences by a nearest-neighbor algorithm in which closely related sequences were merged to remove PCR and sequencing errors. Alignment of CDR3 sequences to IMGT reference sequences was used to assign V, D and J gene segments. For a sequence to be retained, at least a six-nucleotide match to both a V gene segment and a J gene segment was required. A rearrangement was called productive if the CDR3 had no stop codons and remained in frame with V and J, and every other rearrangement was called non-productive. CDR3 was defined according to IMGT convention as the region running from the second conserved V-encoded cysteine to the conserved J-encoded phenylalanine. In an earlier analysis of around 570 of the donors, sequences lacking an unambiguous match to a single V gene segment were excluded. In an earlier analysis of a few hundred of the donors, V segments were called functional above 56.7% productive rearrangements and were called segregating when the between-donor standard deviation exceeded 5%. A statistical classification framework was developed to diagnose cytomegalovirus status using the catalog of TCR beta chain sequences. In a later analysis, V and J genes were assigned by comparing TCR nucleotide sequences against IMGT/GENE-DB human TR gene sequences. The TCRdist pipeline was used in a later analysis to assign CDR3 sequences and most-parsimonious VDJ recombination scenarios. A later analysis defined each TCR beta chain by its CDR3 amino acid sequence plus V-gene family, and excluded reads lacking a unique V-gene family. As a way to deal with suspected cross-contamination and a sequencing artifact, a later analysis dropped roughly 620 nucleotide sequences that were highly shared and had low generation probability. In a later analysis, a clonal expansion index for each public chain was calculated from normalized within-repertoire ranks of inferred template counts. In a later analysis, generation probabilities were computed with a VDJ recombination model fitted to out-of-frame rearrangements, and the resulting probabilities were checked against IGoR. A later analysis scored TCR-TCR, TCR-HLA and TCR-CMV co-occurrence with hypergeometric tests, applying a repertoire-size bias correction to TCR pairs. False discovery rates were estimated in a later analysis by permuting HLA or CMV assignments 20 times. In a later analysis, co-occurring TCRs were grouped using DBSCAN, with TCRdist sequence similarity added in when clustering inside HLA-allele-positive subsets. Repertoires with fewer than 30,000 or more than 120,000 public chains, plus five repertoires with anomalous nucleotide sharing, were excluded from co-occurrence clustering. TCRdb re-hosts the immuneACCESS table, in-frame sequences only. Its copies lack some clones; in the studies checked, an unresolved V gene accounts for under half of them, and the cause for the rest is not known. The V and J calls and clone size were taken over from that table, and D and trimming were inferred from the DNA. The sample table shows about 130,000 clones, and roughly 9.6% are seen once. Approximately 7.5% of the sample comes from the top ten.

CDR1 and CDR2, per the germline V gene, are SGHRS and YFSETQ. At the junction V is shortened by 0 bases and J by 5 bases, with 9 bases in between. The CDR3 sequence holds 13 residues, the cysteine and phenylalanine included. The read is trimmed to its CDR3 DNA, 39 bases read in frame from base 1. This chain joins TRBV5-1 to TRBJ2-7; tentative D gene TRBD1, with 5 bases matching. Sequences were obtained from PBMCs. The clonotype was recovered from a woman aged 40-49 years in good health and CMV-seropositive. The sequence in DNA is TGCGCCAGCAGCTTGGAGGGGCCCAACGAGCAGTACTTC. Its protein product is CASSLEGPNEQYF.